This T cell receptor beta chain was captured by sequencing in a study of somatic mutations in cytotoxic T cells in rheumatoid arthritis. Sequencing was performed with immunoSEQ multiplex PCR; in TCRdb, only in-frame clones are kept and a portion is missing. The sample has more than 20,000 clones, around 84% seen once. The receptor was derived from a woman between 45 and 60 years old in good health. Source material: CD8+ T cells sorted from blood.

CDR3 nucleotides: TGCGCCAGCAGCCAGGCCTGGGACAGCTACAATGAGCAGTTCTTC. Translation: CASSQAWDSYNEQFF. The chain employs TRBV4-1 and TRBJ2-1, with 7 bases that match TRBD1. The germline gives CDR1 MGHRA, CDR2 YSYEKL. Trimming at V came to 3 bases and at J to 3 bases, leaving 5 bases not matched to a gene. The CDR3 length is 15 residues.